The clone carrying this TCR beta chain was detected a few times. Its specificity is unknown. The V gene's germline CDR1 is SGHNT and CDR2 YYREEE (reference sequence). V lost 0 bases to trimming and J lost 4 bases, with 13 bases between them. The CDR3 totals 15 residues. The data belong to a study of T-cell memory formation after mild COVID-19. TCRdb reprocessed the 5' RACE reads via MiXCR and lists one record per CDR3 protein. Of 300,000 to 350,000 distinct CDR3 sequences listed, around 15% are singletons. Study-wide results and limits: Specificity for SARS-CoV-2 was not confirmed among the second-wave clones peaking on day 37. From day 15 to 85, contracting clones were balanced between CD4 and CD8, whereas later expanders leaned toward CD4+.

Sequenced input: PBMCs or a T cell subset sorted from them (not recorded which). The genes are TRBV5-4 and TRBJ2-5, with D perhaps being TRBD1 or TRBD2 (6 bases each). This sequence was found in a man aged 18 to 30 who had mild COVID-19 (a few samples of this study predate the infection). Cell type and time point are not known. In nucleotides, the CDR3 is TGTGCCAGCAGCTTGGCGGGGGCCAATCGAGAGACCCAGTACTTC. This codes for CASSLAGANRETQYF. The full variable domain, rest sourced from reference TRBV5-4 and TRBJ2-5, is ETGVTQSPTHLIKTRGQQVTLRCSSQSGHNTVSWYQQALGQGPQFIFQYYREEENGRGNFPPRFSGLQFPNYSSELNVNALELDDSALYLCASSLAGANRETQYFGPGTRLLVL.